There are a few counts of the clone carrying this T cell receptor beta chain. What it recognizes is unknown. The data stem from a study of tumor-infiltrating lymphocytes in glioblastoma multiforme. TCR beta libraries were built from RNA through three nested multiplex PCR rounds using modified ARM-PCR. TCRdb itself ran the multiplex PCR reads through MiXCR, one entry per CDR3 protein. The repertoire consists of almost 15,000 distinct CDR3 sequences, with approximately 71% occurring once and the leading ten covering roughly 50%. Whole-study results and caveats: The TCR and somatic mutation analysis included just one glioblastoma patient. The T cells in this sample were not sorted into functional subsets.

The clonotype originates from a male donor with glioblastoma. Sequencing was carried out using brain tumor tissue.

The CDR3 here is CASSILDNYGYTF. DNA of the CDR3: TGTGCCAGTAGTATACTTGATAACTATGGCTACACCTTC. The chain links TRBV19 to TRBJ1-2; no reliable D call. Germline V gives CDR1 LNHDA, CDR2 SQIVND (reference sequence). CDR3 length equals 13 residues. Trimming removed 2 bases at V and 1 base at J, with 5 bases between.